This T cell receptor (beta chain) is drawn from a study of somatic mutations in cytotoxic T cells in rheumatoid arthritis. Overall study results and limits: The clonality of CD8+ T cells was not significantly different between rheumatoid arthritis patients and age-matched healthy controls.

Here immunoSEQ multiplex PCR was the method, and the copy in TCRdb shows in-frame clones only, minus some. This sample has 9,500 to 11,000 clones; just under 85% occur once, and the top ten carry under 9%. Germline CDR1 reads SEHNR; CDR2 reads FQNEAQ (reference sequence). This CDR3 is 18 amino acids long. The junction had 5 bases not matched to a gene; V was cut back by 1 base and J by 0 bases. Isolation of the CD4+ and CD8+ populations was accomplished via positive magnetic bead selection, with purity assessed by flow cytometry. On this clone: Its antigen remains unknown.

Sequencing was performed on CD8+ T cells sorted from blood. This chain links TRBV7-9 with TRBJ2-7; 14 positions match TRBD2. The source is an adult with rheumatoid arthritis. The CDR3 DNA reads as TGTGCCAGCAGCTTAGTTGGGACTAGCGGGGGTAACTCCTACGAGCAGTACTTC. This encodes CASSLVGTSGGNSYEQYF.